This TCR beta chain was documented in a study of blood T cell repertoires in COVID-19. Germline V gene data show CDR1 as SGHRS and CDR2 as YFSETQ. Trimming took off 3 bases at V and 0 bases at J, with 7 bases between the two ends. The CDR3 covers 14 residues. TCRdb keeps only in-frame clones here, not all; method: immunoSEQ multiplex PCR. The data contain roughly 140,000 clones, 85% of them singletons. The receptor comes from a woman in her sixties with COVID-19, enrolled during active disease. The chain links TRBV5-1 to TRBJ1-3; D might be TRBD1 (6 bases). The specimen sequenced was peripheral blood. CDR3 protein: CASSSRGSGNTIYF. DNA of the CDR3: TGCGCCAGCAGCTCCAGGGGCTCTGGAAACACCATATATTTT.